The present TCR beta chain was sequenced within a study of cytomegalovirus exposure and HLA in healthy donors. The PCR contained 60 Vbeta and 13 Jbeta primers. TCRdb's copy holds only in-frame clones and misses some; the assay was immunoSEQ multiplex PCR. The sample includes some 180,000 clones, just under 80% of them seen just once. Sampled while nominally healthy, donors likely had unrecorded immune exposures. The clonotype was recovered from a female donor in good health and CMV-seronegative. The source material was PBMCs.

The DNA of the CDR3 is TGTGCCAGCTCACCACGGAACCTACAGGGCTGGGGCACTGAAGCTTTCTTT. The encoded protein is CASSPRNLQGWGTEAFF. The chain joins TRBV18 to TRBJ1-1; possibly TRBD1 for D (6 bases). The CDR3 contains 17 residues. Deletions cut 1 base from V and 4 bases from J, with 19 bases between. Germline V gene data show CDR1 as KGHSH and CDR2 as LQKENI.